This TCR beta chain came from a study of T cells in Graves' hyperthyroidism and ophthalmopathy. Study results and limitations: Ophthalmopathy was told apart from stable hyperthyroidism by a 13 V-J model. Within blood appeared most thyroid clonotypes that had expanded above 0.001.

Points on this clonotype: The target antigen is unknown.

The CDR3 consists of 14 residues. The germline CDR1 and CDR2 sequences are SGHDT and YYEEEE. V lost 2 bases and J 5 bases, leaving 13 bases between the germline ends. Amplified TCR beta CDR3 regions came from RNA transcripts. The TCR CDR3 first-round RT-PCR relied on the HTBI primer set. Via MiXCR, TCRdb re-called the multiplex PCR reads, giving one row per CDR3 protein. Of 700,000 or so distinct CDR3 sequences in the sample, more than 12% were seen once. This TCR was sampled from a woman aged 45-65 years with Graves' ophthalmopathy. The chain is built from TRBV5-6 and TRBJ2-5; the D gene is possibly TRBD1 (6 bases). Sequenced sample: blood. In nucleotides, the CDR3 is TGTGCCAGCAGCTTTTCAGGGGTAGAGGAGACCCAGTACTTC. Protein product: CASSFSGVEETQYF.